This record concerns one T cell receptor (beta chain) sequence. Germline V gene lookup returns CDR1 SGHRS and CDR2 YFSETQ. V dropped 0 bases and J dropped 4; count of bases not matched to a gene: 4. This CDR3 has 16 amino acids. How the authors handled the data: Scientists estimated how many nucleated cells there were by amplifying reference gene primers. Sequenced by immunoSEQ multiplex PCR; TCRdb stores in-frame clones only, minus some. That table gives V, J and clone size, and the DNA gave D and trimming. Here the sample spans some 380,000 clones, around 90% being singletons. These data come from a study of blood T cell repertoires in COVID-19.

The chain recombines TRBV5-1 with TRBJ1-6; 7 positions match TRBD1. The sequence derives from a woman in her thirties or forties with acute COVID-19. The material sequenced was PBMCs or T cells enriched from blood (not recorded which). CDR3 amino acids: CASSLGQGVYNSPLHF. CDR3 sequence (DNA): TGCGCCAGCAGCTTGGGACAGGGTGTTTATAATTCACCCCTCCACTTT.